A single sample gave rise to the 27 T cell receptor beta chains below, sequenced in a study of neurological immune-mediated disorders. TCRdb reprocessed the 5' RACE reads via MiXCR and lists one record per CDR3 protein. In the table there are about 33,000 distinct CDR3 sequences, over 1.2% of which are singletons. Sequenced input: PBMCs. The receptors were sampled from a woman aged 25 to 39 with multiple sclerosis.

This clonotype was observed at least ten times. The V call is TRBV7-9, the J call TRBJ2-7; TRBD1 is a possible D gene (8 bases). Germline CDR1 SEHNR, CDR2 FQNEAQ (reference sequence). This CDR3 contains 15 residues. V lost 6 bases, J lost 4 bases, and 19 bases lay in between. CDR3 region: CASSHNAQGGYEQYF. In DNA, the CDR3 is TGTGCCAGCAGTCATAACGCACAGGGGGGGTACGAGCAGTACTTC. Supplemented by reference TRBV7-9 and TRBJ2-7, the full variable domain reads DTGVSQNPRHKITKRGQNVTFRCDPISEHNRLYWYRQTLGQGPEFLTYFQNEAQLEKSRLLSDRFSAERPKGSFSTLEIQRTEQGDSAMYLCASSHNAQGGYEQYFGPGTRLTVT.

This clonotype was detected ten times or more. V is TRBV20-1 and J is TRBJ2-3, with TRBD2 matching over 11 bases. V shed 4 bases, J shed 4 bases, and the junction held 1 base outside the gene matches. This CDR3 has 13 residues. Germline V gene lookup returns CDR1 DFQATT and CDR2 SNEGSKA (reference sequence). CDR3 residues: CSAIAGGPDTQYF. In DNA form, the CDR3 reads TGCAGTGCTATAGCGGGGGGGCCAGATACGCAGTATTTT.

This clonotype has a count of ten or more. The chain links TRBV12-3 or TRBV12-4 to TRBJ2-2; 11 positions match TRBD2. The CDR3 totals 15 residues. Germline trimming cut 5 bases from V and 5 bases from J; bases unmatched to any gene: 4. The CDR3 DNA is TGTGCCAGCAGTCTTAGCGGGGGGGATACCGGGGAGCTGTTTTTT. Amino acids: CASSLSGGDTGELFF.

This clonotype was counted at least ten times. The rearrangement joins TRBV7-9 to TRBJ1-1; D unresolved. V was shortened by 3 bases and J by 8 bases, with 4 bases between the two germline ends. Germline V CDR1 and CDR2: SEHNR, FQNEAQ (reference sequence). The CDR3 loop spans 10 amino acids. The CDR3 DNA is TGTGCCAGCAGCTTTGCCGAAGCTTTCTTT. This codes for CASSFAEAFF.

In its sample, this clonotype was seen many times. In nucleotides, the CDR3 is TGCAGCGTTGAGTACAGCACAGATACGCAGTATTTT. Residues: CSVEYSTDTQYF. V usage is TRBV29-1 and J usage is TRBJ2-3; D gene uncertain. The length of the CDR3 is 12 residues. Trimming removed 3 bases at V and 0 bases at J, with 4 bases between. Germline lookup yields CDR1 SQVTM and CDR2 ANQGSEA.

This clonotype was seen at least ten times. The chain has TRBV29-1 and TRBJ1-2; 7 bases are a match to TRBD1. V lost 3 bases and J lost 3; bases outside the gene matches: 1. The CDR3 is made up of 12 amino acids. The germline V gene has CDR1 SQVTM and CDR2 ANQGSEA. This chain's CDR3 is CSVEGQHYGYTF. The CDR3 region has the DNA TGCAGCGTTGAGGGACAGCACTATGGCTACACCTTC.

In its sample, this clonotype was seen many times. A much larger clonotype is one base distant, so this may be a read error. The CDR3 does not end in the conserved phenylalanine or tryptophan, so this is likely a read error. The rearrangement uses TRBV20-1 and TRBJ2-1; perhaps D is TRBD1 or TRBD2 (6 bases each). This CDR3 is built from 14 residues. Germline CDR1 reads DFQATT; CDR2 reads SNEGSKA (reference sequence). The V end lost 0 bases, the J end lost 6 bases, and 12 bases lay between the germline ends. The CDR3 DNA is TGCAGTGCTAGAGATGGGTCGGGGGCCAATGAGCAGTTCTGC. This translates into CSARDGSGANEQFC.

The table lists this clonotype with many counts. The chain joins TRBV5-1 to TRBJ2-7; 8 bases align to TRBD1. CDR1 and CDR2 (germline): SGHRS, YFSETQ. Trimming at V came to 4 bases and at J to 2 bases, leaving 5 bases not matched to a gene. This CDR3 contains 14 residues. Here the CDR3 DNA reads TGCGCCAGCAGCCCACGACAGGGGACCTACGAGCAGTACTTC. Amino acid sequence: CASSPRQGTYEQYF.

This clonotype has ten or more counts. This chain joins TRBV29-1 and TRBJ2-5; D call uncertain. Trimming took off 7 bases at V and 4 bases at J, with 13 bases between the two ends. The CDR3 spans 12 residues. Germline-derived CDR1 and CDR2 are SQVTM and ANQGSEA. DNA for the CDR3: TGCAGCGCCTCACGCGAGCTAGAGACCCAGTACTTC. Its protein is CSASRELETQYF.

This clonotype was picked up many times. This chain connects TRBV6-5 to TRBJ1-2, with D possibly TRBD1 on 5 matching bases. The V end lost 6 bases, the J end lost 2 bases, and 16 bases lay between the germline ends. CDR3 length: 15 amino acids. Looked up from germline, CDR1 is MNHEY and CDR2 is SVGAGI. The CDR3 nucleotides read TGTGCCAGCAGCCTGGGACCCGAGGGGAACTATGGCTACACCTTC. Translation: CASSLGPEGNYGYTF.

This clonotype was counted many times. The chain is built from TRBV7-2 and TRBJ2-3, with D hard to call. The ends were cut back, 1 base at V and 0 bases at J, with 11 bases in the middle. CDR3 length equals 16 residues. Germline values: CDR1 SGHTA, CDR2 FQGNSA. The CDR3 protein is CASSLVLGLSTDTQYF. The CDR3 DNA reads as TGTGCCAGCAGCTTAGTTCTAGGCCTTAGCACAGATACGCAGTATTTT.

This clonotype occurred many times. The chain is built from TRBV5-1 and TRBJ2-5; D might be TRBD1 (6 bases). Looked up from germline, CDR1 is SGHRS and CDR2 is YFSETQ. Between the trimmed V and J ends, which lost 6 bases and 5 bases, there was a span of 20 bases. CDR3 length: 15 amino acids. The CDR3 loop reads CASTENPTGWETQYF. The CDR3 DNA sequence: TGCGCCAGCACCGAAAACCCGACAGGTTGGGAGACCCAGTACTTC. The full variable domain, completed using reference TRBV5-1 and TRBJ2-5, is KAGVTQTPRYLIKTRGQQVTLSCSPISGHRSVSWYQQTPGQGLQFLFEYFSETQRNKGNFPGRFSGRQFSNSRSEMNVSTLELGDSALYLCASTENPTGWETQYFGPGTRLLVL.

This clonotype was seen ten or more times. The CDR3 reads CSVDGDSPYEQYF. The CDR3 DNA reads TGCAGCGTTGATGGGGACTCCCCCTACGAGCAGTACTTC. The rearrangement uses TRBV29-1 and TRBJ2-7, with D tentatively TRBD2 (6 bases). Germline V lookup: CDR1 SQVTM, CDR2 ANQGSEA. The CDR3 length is 13 residues. Trimming stripped 3 bases from V and 2 bases from J, with 11 bases between.

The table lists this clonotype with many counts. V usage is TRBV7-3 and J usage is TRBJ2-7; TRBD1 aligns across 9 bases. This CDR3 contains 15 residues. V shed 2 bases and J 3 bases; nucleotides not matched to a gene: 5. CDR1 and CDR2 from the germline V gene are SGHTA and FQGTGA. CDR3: CASSLRQGGYYEQYF. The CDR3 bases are TGTGCCAGCAGCTTACGACAGGGGGGATACTACGAGCAGTACTTC.

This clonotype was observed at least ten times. DNA for the CDR3: TGTGCCAGCAGCTCCAGATTTGGGACAGTTAAACTGTTTTTT. Its protein is CASSSRFGTVKLFF. The rearrangement links TRBV7-2 to TRBJ1-4; 7 positions agree with TRBD1. The germline V gene has CDR1 SGHTA and CDR2 FQGNSA. After removal of 4 bases from V and 11 bases from J, the junction contained 10 bases not matched to a gene. The CDR3 spans 14 residues. Combining the CDR3 with reference TRBV7-2 and TRBJ1-4 gives the whole variable domain GAGVSQSPSNKVTEKGKDVELRCDPISGHTALYWYRQSLGQGLEFLIYFQGNSAPDKSGLPSDRFSAERTGGSVSTLTIQRTQQEDSAVYLCASSSRFGTVKLFFGSGTQLSVL.

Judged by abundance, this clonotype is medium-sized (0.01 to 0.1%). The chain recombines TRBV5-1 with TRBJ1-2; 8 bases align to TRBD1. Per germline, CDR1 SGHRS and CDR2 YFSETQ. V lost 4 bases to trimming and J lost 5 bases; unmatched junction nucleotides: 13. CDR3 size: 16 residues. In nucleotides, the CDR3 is TGCGCCAGCAGCCGATCCACATCGGACAGGGATTATGGCTACACCTTC. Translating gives CASSRSTSDRDYGYTF.

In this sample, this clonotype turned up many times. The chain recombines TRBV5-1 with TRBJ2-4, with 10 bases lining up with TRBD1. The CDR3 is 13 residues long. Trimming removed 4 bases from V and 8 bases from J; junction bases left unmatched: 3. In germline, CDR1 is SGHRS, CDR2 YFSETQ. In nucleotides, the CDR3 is TGCGCCAGCAGCCTGGACAGGGGGTACATTCAGTACTTC. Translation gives CASSLDRGYIQYF.

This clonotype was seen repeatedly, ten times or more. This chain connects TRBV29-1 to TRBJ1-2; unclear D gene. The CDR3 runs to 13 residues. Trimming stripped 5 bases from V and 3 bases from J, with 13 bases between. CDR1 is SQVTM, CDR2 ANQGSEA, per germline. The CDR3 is CSVWAGEHYGYTF. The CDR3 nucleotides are TGCAGCGTTTGGGCAGGCGAGCACTATGGCTACACCTTC.

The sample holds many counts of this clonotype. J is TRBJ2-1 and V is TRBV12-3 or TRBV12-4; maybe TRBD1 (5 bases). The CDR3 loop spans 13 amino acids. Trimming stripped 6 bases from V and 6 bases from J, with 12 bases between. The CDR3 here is CASRLTRVNEQFF. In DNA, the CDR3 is TGTGCCAGCAGATTGACCAGGGTCAATGAGCAGTTCTTC.

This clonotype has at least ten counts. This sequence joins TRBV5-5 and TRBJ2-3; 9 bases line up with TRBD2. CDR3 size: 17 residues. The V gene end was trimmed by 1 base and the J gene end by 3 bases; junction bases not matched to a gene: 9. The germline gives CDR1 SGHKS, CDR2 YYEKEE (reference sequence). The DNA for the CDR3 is TGTGCCAGCAGCTTGCGTGGAGCGGGGGGAAGGACAGATACGCAGTATTTT. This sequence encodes CASSLRGAGGRTDTQYF.

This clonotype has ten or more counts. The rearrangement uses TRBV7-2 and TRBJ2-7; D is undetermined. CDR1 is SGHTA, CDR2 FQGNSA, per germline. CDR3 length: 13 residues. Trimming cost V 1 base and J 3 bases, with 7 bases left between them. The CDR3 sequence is CASSLGMGYEQYF. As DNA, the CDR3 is TGTGCCAGCAGCTTAGGGATGGGCTACGAGCAGTACTTC.

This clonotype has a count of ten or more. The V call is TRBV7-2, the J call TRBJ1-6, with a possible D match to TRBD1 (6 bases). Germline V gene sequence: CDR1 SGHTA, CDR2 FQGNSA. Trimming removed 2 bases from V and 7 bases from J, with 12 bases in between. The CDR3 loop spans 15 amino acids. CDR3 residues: CASSLSGGHNSPLHF. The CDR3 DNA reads TGTGCCAGCAGCTTATCGGGGGGGCACAATTCACCCCTCCACTTT.

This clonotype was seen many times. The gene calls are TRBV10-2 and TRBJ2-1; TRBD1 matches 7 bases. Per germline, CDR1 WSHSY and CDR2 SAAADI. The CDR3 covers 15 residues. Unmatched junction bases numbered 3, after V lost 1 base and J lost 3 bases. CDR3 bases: TGCGCCAGCAGTGAGTGGCAGGGGGACTACAATGAGCAGTTCTTC. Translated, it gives CASSEWQGDYNEQFF.

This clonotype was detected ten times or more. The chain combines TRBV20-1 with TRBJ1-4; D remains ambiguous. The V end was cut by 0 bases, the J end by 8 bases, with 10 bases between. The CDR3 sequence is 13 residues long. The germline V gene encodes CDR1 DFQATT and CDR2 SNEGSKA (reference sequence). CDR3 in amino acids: CSARDNQREKLFF. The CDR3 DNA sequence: TGCAGTGCTAGAGATAATCAGCGAGAAAAACTGTTTTTT.

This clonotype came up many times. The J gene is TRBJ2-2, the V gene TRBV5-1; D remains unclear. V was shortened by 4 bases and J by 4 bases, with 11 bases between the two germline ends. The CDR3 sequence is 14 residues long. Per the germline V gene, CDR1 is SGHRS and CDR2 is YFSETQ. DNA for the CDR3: TGCGCCAGCAGCATGGGCCAGTCCACCGGGGAGCTGTTTTTT. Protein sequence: CASSMGQSTGELFF.

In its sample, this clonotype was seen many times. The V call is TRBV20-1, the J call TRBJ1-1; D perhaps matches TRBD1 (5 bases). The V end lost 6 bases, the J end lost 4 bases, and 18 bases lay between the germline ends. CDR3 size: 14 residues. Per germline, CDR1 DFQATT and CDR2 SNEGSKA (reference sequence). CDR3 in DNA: TGCAGTGCCCAAAGGCAACAGGTCCTCACTGAAGCTTTCTTT. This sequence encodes CSAQRQQVLTEAFF.

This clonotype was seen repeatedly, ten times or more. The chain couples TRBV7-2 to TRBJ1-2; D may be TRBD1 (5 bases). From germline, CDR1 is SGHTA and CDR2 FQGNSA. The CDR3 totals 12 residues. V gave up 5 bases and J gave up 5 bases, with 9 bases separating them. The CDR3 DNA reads TGTGCCAGCAGCAGGGGTCTGTATGGCTACACCTTC. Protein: CASSRGLYGYTF. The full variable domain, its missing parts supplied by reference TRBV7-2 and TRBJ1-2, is GAGVSQSPSNKVTEKGKDVELRCDPISGHTALYWYRQSLGQGLEFLIYFQGNSAPDKSGLPSDRFSAERTGGSVSTLTIQRTQQEDSAVYLCASSRGLYGYTFGSGTRLTVV.